The present T cell receptor (beta chain) was sequenced within a study of cytomegalovirus exposure and HLA in healthy donors. CDR3 length: 11 amino acids. Germline V gene sequence: CDR1 DFQATT, CDR2 SNEGSKA (reference sequence). In its sample, this clone was seen a few times. With 60 Vbeta and 13 Jbeta primers, the PCR was carried out. The repertoire was sequenced with immunoSEQ multiplex PCR; TCRdb's copy has only in-frame clones and lacks some. Of about 150,000 clones in the sample, 8.5% to 10% were seen once. The sample consisted of PBMCs. The J gene is TRBJ2-5, the V gene TRBV20-1; a possible D gene is TRBD1 (6 bases). The receptor's source is a man in his forties or fifties in good health and CMV-seronegative. DNA for the CDR3: TGCAGCGACACAGGGCAAGAGACCCAGTACTTC. This codes for CSDTGQETQYF.